This T cell receptor (beta chain) was identified during a study of T cells in Graves' hyperthyroidism and ophthalmopathy. There were TCR beta CDR3 regions amplified from RNA transcripts. First-round RT-PCR with HTBI primers amplified the TCR CDR3 region. TCRdb re-derived calls from the multiplex PCR reads in MiXCR, one entry per CDR3 protein. The data show about 480,000 distinct CDR3 sequences, around a quarter seen once. This CDR3 region has 15 residues. The germline CDR1 and CDR2 sequences are GTSNPN and SVGIG (reference sequence). Between the trimmed V and J ends, which lost 0 bases and 9 bases, there was a span of 15 bases.

The clonotype comes from a woman aged 25 to 45 with Graves' ophthalmopathy. The V call is TRBV30, the J call TRBJ1-6; D is uncertain. Sample: blood. CDR3 loop: CAWSVDFYGSSPLHF. The CDR3 nucleotides are TGTGCCTGGAGTGTTGATTTTTATGGTTCTTCACCCCTCCACTTT.